Shown below are 25 T cell receptor beta chains from a single sample sequenced in a study of cytomegalovirus exposure and HLA in healthy donors. PCR was performed using 60 Vbeta and 13 Jbeta primers. Generated by immunoSEQ multiplex PCR, the TCRdb table keeps only in-frame clones and is missing some. The sample holds 160,000 or so clones, 80% to 90% seen once. Sequencing was done on a sample of PBMCs. Every receptor here comes from a woman aged 18-29 years in good health and CMV-seronegative.

The V call is TRBV12-5, the J call TRBJ1-3; 7 bases line up with TRBD1. V lost 0 bases to trimming and J lost 8 bases; unmatched junction nucleotides: 7. The CDR3 extends over 15 amino acids. Per the germline V gene, CDR1 is LGHNT and CDR2 is FRNRAP. The CDR3 DNA sequence: TGTGCTAGTGGTTTGGTAACAGGGGCCAGGGACACCATATATTTT. Translation: CASGLVTGARDTIYF.

CDR3 region: CASSLRTARGPKEKLFF. CDR3 coding DNA: TGTGCCAGCAGCTTACGTACTGCCAGGGGACCAAAGGAAAAACTGTTTTTT. The chain joins TRBV7-9 to TRBJ1-4; tentatively, D is TRBD1 (6 bases). This CDR3 is built from 17 residues. Germline V gene sequence: CDR1 SEHNR, CDR2 FQNEAQ (reference sequence). The ends were cut back, 2 bases at V and 8 bases at J, with 21 bases in the middle.

The chain employs TRBV15 and TRBJ2-1; 7 bases match TRBD2. From germline, CDR1 is LNHNV and CDR2 YYDKDF (reference sequence). The CDR3 contains 16 residues. Germline trimming cut 5 bases from V and 1 base from J; bases unmatched to any gene: 8. The CDR3 bases are TGTGCCACCAGCCCGGGAGGCGGGGAGTCCTACAATGAGCAGTTCTTC. This translates into CATSPGGGESYNEQFF.

This clone occurred once. The chain recombines TRBV7-6 with TRBJ2-1; tentatively, D is TRBD2 (5 bases). This CDR3 spans 13 amino acids. Germline loops: CDR1 SGHVS, CDR2 FNYEAQ. The V end lost 8 bases, the J end lost 8 bases, and 16 bases lay between the germline ends. CDR3 DNA: TGTGCCAGCGGCCCCGGGGTTCTCGATGAGCAGTTCTTC. Translation gives CASGPGVLDEQFF.

The chain has TRBV1 and TRBJ2-1; the table's D call of TRBD2 was not tested on the DNA. TRBV1 counts as a pseudogene. The CDR3 contains 17 residues. The DNA of the CDR3 is TGCACCAGCAGCCCGCGCCCAGGATGGCTAGCGGGGAGCGAGCAGTTCTTC. Protein product: CTSSPRPGWLAGSEQFF.

J is TRBJ2-5 and V is TRBV5-5; 13 bases map to TRBD2. Looked up from germline, CDR1 is SGHKS and CDR2 is YYEKEE (reference sequence). CDR3 length equals 20 residues. After removal of 0 bases from V and 5 bases from J, the junction contained 16 bases not matched to a gene. The CDR3 spells CASSLALLAGGIYDWETQYF. The CDR3 coding sequence is TGTGCCAGCAGCTTGGCACTACTAGCGGGGGGGATATATGATTGGGAGACCCAGTACTTC.

This sequence joins TRBV5-6 and TRBJ1-1; D not resolved. The CDR3 totals 14 residues. Germline CDR1 is SGHDT and CDR2 is YYEEEE. V was clipped by 4 bases and J by 8 bases, with 18 bases between them. The CDR3 nucleotides are TGTGCCAGCAGCCTGGGCCTCTGGGCTTCCGAAGCTTTCTTT. Its protein is CASSLGLWASEAFF.

The chain has TRBV19 and TRBJ1-5; weak D call: TRBD1 (6 bases). The germline CDR1 and CDR2 sequences are LNHDA and SQIVND (reference sequence). Deletions cut 11 bases from V and 6 bases from J, with 14 bases between. This CDR3 spans 12 amino acids. The CDR3 DNA is TGTGCCTTCCGCGGGGGGGCTCAGCCCCAGCATTTT. Translating it yields CAFRGGAQPQHF.

V and J are TRBV27 and TRBJ2-7, with 8 bases that match TRBD1. The CDR3 loop spans 14 amino acids. From germline, CDR1 is MNHEY and CDR2 SMNVEV (reference sequence). J gave up 4 bases and V 5 bases, and 7 bases lay outside the gene matches. The CDR3 DNA reads TGTGCCAGCAGTGAATCAGGGGGCCTTTACGAGCAGTACTTC. Translated: CASSESGGLYEQYF.

V and J are TRBV18 and TRBJ1-4; TRBD1 matches at 9 bases. The V segment lost 6 bases and the J segment 7 bases; nucleotides outside the gene matches: 6. Germline V CDR1 and CDR2: KGHSH, LQKENI. CDR3 length: 14 amino acids. The CDR3 region has the DNA TGTGCCAGCTCTCGGGACAGGGTGGTTGAAAAACTGTTTTTT. Translation: CASSRDRVVEKLFF.

This chain uses TRBV29-1 with TRBJ2-5; tentative D call: TRBD2 (5 bases). CDR3 length: 14 amino acids. Trimming cost V 6 bases and J 3 bases, with 17 bases left between them. Germline values: CDR1 SQVTM, CDR2 ANQGSEA. In DNA form, the CDR3 reads TGCAGCGTCCGAGGACTTACGGTGGAAGAGACCCAGTACTTC. The encoded protein is CSVRGLTVEETQYF.

Concerning this clone: One end of the junction is discordant with germline, which a read error may explain. At the DNA level, this CDR3 is encoded by other sequences in the same sample as well. The V gene is TRBV19, the J gene TRBJ1-5, with D unclear. Germline V CDR1 and CDR2: LNHDA, SQIVND (reference sequence). The CDR3 is 15 residues long. The CDR3: CASSPLEAGNQPQHF. The DNA for the CDR3 is TGTGCCAGTAGTCCCTTGGAGGCAGGCAACCAGCCCCAGCATTTT.

The rearrangement joins TRBV5-4 to TRBJ2-7; D call uncertain. The CDR3 contains 13 residues. CDR1 and CDR2 (germline): SGHNT, YYREEE (reference sequence). Trimming removed 1 base at V and 3 bases at J, with 8 bases between. This CDR3 reads CASSLFADYEQYF. Written as DNA, the CDR3 is TGTGCCAGCAGCTTGTTCGCGGACTACGAGCAGTACTTC.

The chain recombines TRBV5-6 with TRBJ2-1, with a weak D call TRBD2 (5 bases). Deletions cut 0 bases from V and 15 bases from J, with 13 bases between. The CDR3 runs 12 residues. Germline assignment: CDR1 SGHDT and CDR2 YYEEEE. CDR3 nucleotides: TGTGCCAGCAGCTTGGTACGGGATCAGTGGTTCTTC. It specifies CASSLVRDQWFF.

The chain combines TRBV5-4 with TRBJ2-3; 8 bases agree with TRBD2. The germline V gene has CDR1 SGHNT and CDR2 YYREEE (reference sequence). V gave up 1 base and J gave up 6 bases; unmatched junction bases: 10. The CDR3 extends over 16 amino acids. CDR3 loop: CASSLPVAGGLDTQYF. In nucleotides, the CDR3 is TGTGCCAGCAGCTTGCCGGTGGCGGGGGGACTCGATACGCAGTATTTT. The variable domain in full, completed from reference TRBV5-4 and TRBJ2-3, reads ETGVTQSPTHLIKTRGQQVTLRCSSQSGHNTVSWYQQALGQGPQFIFQYYREEENGRGNFPPRFSGLQFPNYSSELNVNALELDDSALYLCASSLPVAGGLDTQYFGPGTRLTVL.

The rearrangement uses TRBV4-1 and TRBJ2-2; 8 bases match TRBD2. This CDR3 spans 16 amino acids. The trim removed 0 bases at V and 5 bases at J, leaving 5 bases unmatched. CDR1 and CDR2 (germline): MGHRA, YSYEKL. The CDR3 bases are TGCGCCAGCAGCCAAGAAGTACTAGCGGAAACCGGGGAGCTGTTTTTT. Its protein is CASSQEVLAETGELFF.

This clone appeared once. The rearrangement joins TRBV28 to TRBJ1-5; a weak D match, TRBD1 (5 bases). This CDR3 has 19 residues. CDR1 is MDHEN and CDR2 is SYDVKM in the germline V gene. V lost 1 base to trimming and J lost 1 base, with 20 bases between them. The CDR3 bases are TGTGCCAGCAGTTTATCGGCAACGGGGAGGCGACAGAGCAATCAGCCCCAGCATTTT. Protein sequence: CASSLSATGRRQSNQPQHF.

The CDR3, as DNA: TGTGCCAGTAGTATCGGCAATTTCGGGTACACTGAAGCTTTCTTT. Translating gives CASSIGNFGYTEAFF. The chain recombines TRBV19 with TRBJ1-1; D gene uncertain. This CDR3 has 15 residues. Germline values: CDR1 LNHDA, CDR2 SQIVND (reference sequence). The V end lost 3 bases, the J end lost 3 bases, and 14 bases lay between the germline ends.

The chain couples TRBV28 to TRBJ1-2; 8 bases are shared with TRBD1. Germline V gives CDR1 MDHEN, CDR2 SYDVKM. V lost 3 bases and J lost 6; bases outside the gene matches: 3. The CDR3 loop spans 13 amino acids. The CDR3 region has the DNA TGTGCCAGCAGTTTGTCGGACAGGGATGGCTACACCTTC. Translation gives CASSLSDRDGYTF.

This chain uses TRBV28 with TRBJ2-7; TRBD1 might be the D (6 bases). The V gene's germline CDR1 is MDHEN and CDR2 SYDVKM. V shed 2 bases and J shed 5 bases, with 13 bases lying between them. This CDR3 region has 14 residues. CDR3 in amino acids: CASSLRNRENEQYF. The CDR3, as DNA: TGTGCCAGCAGTTTACGGAACAGGGAGAACGAGCAGTACTTC.

This clone has just one count. This chain connects TRBV19 to TRBJ1-6; D perhaps matches TRBD1 (5 bases). Germline loops: CDR1 LNHDA, CDR2 SQIVND (reference sequence). The CDR3 is made up of 15 amino acids. V was trimmed by 8 bases and J by 8 bases, leaving 19 bases between them. CDR3 loop: CASLQSLVGDSPLHF. The CDR3 DNA sequence: TGTGCCAGTTTGCAGAGTTTGGTAGGGGATTCACCCCTCCACTTT.

This sequence joins TRBV19 and TRBJ2-5; maybe TRBD2 (6 bases). Germline-derived CDR1 and CDR2 are LNHDA and SQIVND (reference sequence). This CDR3 is built from 17 residues. Trimming cost V 5 bases and J 1 base, with 20 bases left between them. This CDR3 reads CASSPGRSRLVQETQYF. The CDR3 DNA sequence: TGTGCCAGTAGTCCAGGGCGGTCGCGACTAGTCCAAGAGACCCAGTACTTC.

V gene TRBV11-2 combines with J gene TRBJ1-1; D is uncertain. CDR1 and CDR2 from the germline V gene are SGHAT and FQNNGV. Trimming took off 3 bases at V and 10 bases at J, with 15 bases between the two ends. The CDR3 extends over 13 amino acids. The CDR3: CASSLGMRGRAFF. CDR3 in DNA: TGTGCCAGCAGCTTGGGAATGCGGGGTAGAGCTTTCTTT.

The chain employs TRBV5-3 and TRBJ2-7; 9 bases are a match to TRBD1. TRBV5-3 is reported as an ORF; its role is uncertain. Losses at the gene ends were 10 bases for V and 2 bases for J; bases not matched to a gene: 7. The CDR3 runs to 13 residues. The CDR3 loop is CAGGTGITYEQYF. The CDR3 DNA follows: TGTGCCGGGGGGACAGGGATTACCTACGAGCAGTACTTC.

The genes are TRBV9 and TRBJ2-7; D possibly corresponds to TRBD1 (6 bases). V lost 3 bases and J 4 bases, leaving 11 bases between the germline ends. The CDR3 totals 13 residues. CDR1 is SGDLS and CDR2 is YYNGEE in the germline V gene. For the CDR3, the DNA is TGTGCCAGCAGCGCAGGACAGCATTACGAGCAGTACTTC. Translating gives CASSAGQHYEQYF.